These 24 T cell receptor beta chains were sequenced from one sample in a study of T-cell memory formation after mild COVID-19. TCRdb re-analysed the 5' RACE reads in MiXCR, keeping a single row per CDR3 protein. The data show 100,000 or so distinct CDR3 sequences, 11% seen once. Sequencing was carried out using PBMCs or a T cell subset sorted from them (not recorded which). These receptor sequences come from a young man who had mild COVID-19 (a few samples of this study predate the infection). Cell type and time point are not known.

This rearrangement joins TRBV5-6 to TRBJ2-2; D may be TRBD1 (5 bases). This CDR3 comprises 13 residues. The germline V gene has CDR1 SGHDT and CDR2 YYEEEE. Trimming shortened V by 3 bases and J by 5 bases, and 8 bases separated the two germline ends. CDR3 sequence reads: CASSSDTTGELFF. In DNA form, the CDR3 reads TGTGCCAGCAGCTCGGACACTACCGGGGAGCTGTTTTTT.

V is TRBV18 and J is TRBJ2-5; D is perhaps TRBD1 (5 bases). This CDR3 is built from 18 residues. Trimming removed 4 bases from V and 4 bases from J, with 25 bases in between. Germline CDR1 and CDR2: KGHSH and LQKENI. In nucleotides, the CDR3 is TGTGCCAGCTCACAACTCAATCTTCGACAGAACCCCAGAGAGACCCAGTACTTC. It specifies CASSQLNLRQNPRETQYF.

A remark on this clonotype: At one of its ends the junction is not consistent with the germline gene, which may arise from a read error. This chain uses TRBV7-7 with TRBJ2-5; 7 bases are shared with TRBD1. CDR3 length: 13 residues. Germline CDR1 reads SSHAT; CDR2 reads FNYEAQ (reference sequence). CDR3 residues: CASSFGTEETQYF. DNA for the CDR3: TGTGCTAGCAGCTTCGGGACAGAAGAGACCCAGTACTTC.

The table lists this clonotype with many counts. The V and J genes are TRBV20-1 and TRBJ1-2, with no clear D. The CDR3 has 12 amino acids. The V gene's germline CDR1 is DFQATT and CDR2 SNEGSKA (reference sequence). Trimming pared 2 bases from V and 8 bases from J, leaving 12 bases between. CDR3 DNA: TGCAGTGCTAGATGGCGGAATGTCGGCTACACCTTC. This sequence encodes CSARWRNVGYTF.

This clonotype came up many times. The gene calls are TRBV12-3 or TRBV12-4 and TRBJ1-1; D not resolved. V dropped 3 bases and J dropped 0 bases, with 8 bases sitting between them. This CDR3 is built from 14 residues. The CDR3 protein is CASSFWLMNTEAFF. The CDR3 bases are TGTGCCAGCAGTTTCTGGCTGATGAACACTGAAGCTTTCTTT.

This clonotype has just a few counts. The chain uses TRBV6-1 and TRBJ2-3; a weak D match, TRBD2 (6 bases). The V end lost 8 bases, the J end lost 2 bases, and 8 bases lay between the germline ends. From germline, CDR1 is MNHNS and CDR2 SASEGT. The CDR3 consists of 12 residues. The DNA of the CDR3 is TGTGCCAGCGGAGGGATCACAGATACGCAGTATTTT. It codes for CASGGITDTQYF.

The J gene is TRBJ2-3, the V gene TRBV4-2; D gene ambiguous. The CDR3 extends over 16 amino acids. CDR1 and CDR2 (germline): LGHNA, YNFKEQ. V lost 0 bases to trimming and J lost 2 bases, with 12 bases between them. For the CDR3, the DNA is TGTGCCAGCAGCCAAGATCGGGCAGTGGACACAGATACGCAGTATTTT. As protein: CASSQDRAVDTDTQYF.

This clonotype was observed a handful of times. This chain connects TRBV3-1 to TRBJ2-1, with 7 nucleotides matching TRBD2. V dropped 3 bases and J dropped 6; count of bases not matched to a gene: 14. Germline V gene data show CDR1 as LGHDT and CDR2 as YNNKEL (reference sequence). The CDR3 sequence is 17 residues long. The CDR3 nucleotides are TGTGCCAGCAGCCATAGAATCCGGGACTACCGCGGCAATGAGCAGTTCTTC. This sequence encodes CASSHRIRDYRGNEQFF.

This clonotype was found a few times. The gene calls are TRBV5-4 and TRBJ2-5, with TRBD1 as a possible D gene (6 bases). Germline loops: CDR1 SGHNT, CDR2 YYREEE (reference sequence). This CDR3 has 17 residues. V dropped 4 bases and J dropped 5 bases, with 24 bases sitting between them. The CDR3 coding sequence is TGTGCCAGCAGCGGCAGAAGGGGGACGCTCACTTCGGAGACCCAGTACTTC. Translation: CASSGRRGTLTSETQYF.

The chain joins TRBV7-2 to TRBJ2-5; unclear D gene. V gave up 0 bases and J gave up 1 base, with 6 bases separating them. This CDR3 spans 14 amino acids. Germline V gives CDR1 SGHTA, CDR2 FQGNSA. Here the CDR3 reads CASSLAGFQETQYF. The DNA of the CDR3 is TGTGCCAGCAGCTTAGCAGGTTTCCAAGAGACCCAGTACTTC. Combining the CDR3 with reference TRBV7-2 and TRBJ2-5 gives the whole variable domain GAGVSQSPSNKVTEKGKDVELRCDPISGHTALYWYRQSLGQGLEFLIYFQGNSAPDKSGLPSDRFSAERTGGSVSTLTIQRTQQEDSAVYLCASSLAGFQETQYFGPGTRLLVL.

In its sample, this clonotype was seen a few times. The rearrangement joins TRBV25-1 to TRBJ1-5; no reliable D call. Trimming cost V 2 bases and J 4 bases, with 9 bases left between them. The CDR3 contains 14 residues. CDR1 is MGHDK, CDR2 SYGVNS, per germline. The CDR3 loop is CASSERSFNQPQHF. CDR3 sequence (DNA): TGTGCCAGCAGTGAACGAAGCTTTAATCAGCCCCAGCATTTT.

The rearrangement uses TRBV7-9 and TRBJ2-2; D assignment may be TRBD1 or TRBD2 (6 bases each). Germline lookup yields CDR1 SEHNR and CDR2 FQNEAQ (reference sequence). The CDR3 totals 15 residues. The germline V and J ends were trimmed by 3 bases and 3 bases, with 11 bases remaining between them. CDR3 loop: CASSFKRGDTGELFF. In DNA form, the CDR3 reads TGTGCCAGCAGCTTTAAAAGGGGGGACACCGGGGAGCTGTTTTTT.

The chain links TRBV3-1 to TRBJ1-3; 8 bases line up with TRBD1. V lost 6 bases and J lost 2; bases outside the gene matches: 6. Germline V gene data show CDR1 as LGHDT and CDR2 as YNNKEL (reference sequence). The CDR3 consists of 15 residues. The CDR3: CASSLTGDAGNTIYF. The CDR3 bases are TGTGCCAGCAGTCTGACAGGGGACGCTGGAAACACCATATATTTT.

The rearrangement links TRBV5-5 to TRBJ1-5; D gene unclear. The CDR3 extends over 13 amino acids. CDR1 SGHKS and CDR2 YYEKEE come from the germline V gene (reference sequence). The germline V and J ends were trimmed by 2 bases and 9 bases, with 12 bases remaining between them. CDR3 in amino acids: CASSFRAIGPQHF. The CDR3 coding sequence is TGTGCCAGCAGCTTCCGAGCCATTGGGCCCCAGCATTTT.

This clonotype occurred many times. DNA of the CDR3: TGCGCCAGCAGCTTCGGTTTAGCCCCGGGATCCACATATTTAAACAATGAGCAGTTCTTC. Translating gives CASSFGLAPGSTYLNNEQFF. This chain joins TRBV5-1 and TRBJ2-1; a weak D match, TRBD2 (5 bases). CDR3 size: 20 residues. Germline V gives CDR1 SGHRS, CDR2 YFSETQ. Trimming took off 2 bases at V and 5 bases at J, with 29 bases between the two ends.

The V and J genes are TRBV4-1 and TRBJ2-1, with 10 bases identical to TRBD2. V dropped 0 bases and J dropped 4; count of bases not matched to a gene: 6. Germline CDR1 is MGHRA and CDR2 is YSYEKL. CDR3 length equals 17 residues. The CDR3 loop reads CASSQEVAGGPYNEQFF. The CDR3 DNA reads TGCGCCAGCAGCCAAGAAGTAGCGGGGGGCCCGTACAATGAGCAGTTCTTC.

The rearrangement links TRBV4-3 to TRBJ1-2, with no clear D. The CDR3 runs to 14 residues. Germline assignment: CDR1 LGHNA and CDR2 YSLEER. Trimming pared 3 bases from V and 6 bases from J, leaving 14 bases between. The CDR3 DNA reads as TGCGCCAGCAGCCACCCCAACCGAGGGCATGGCTACACCTTC. Encoded protein: CASSHPNRGHGYTF.

The gene calls are TRBV4-2 and TRBJ1-4; D is unresolved. Between the trimmed V and J ends, which lost 0 bases and 6 bases, there was a span of 8 bases. There are 14 residues in the CDR3. Germline assignment: CDR1 LGHNA and CDR2 YNFKEQ. This chain's CDR3 is CASSQESEDEKLFF. In DNA form, the CDR3 reads TGTGCCAGCAGCCAAGAGTCAGAAGATGAAAAACTGTTTTTT.

This chain links TRBV7-6 with TRBJ2-2, with D hard to call. Deletions cut 5 bases from V and 7 bases from J, with 20 bases between. Germline V gene data show CDR1 as SGHVS and CDR2 as FNYEAQ. The CDR3 runs to 16 residues. CDR3 bases: TGTGCCAGCAGCCCCATTCCGTACAGCTCGAACGGGGAGCTGTTTTTT. It codes for CASSPIPYSSNGELFF.

The chain links TRBV28 to TRBJ2-1; possibly TRBD2 for D (6 bases). Germline-derived CDR1 and CDR2 are MDHEN and SYDVKM. This CDR3 is built from 14 residues. Trimming stripped 11 bases from V and 2 bases from J, with 16 bases between. CDR3 coding DNA: TGTGCCGGTTCCGGGACTCTGACCTACAATGAGCAGTTCTTC. It encodes CAGSGTLTYNEQFF.

The rearrangement uses TRBV28 and TRBJ1-1, with D uncertain. Germline V gene lookup returns CDR1 MDHEN and CDR2 SYDVKM. V dropped 6 bases and J dropped 4 bases, with 18 bases sitting between them. CDR3 length equals 15 residues. The CDR3 bases are TGTGCCAGCAGGCTTGACGATGGGGTTTCCACTGAAGCTTTCTTT. Translating gives CASRLDDGVSTEAFF.

This clonotype turned up a few times. This chain joins TRBV5-4 and TRBJ2-7; 8 bases fit TRBD2. This CDR3 has 14 amino acids. CDR1 is SGHNT, CDR2 YYREEE, per germline (reference sequence). With V trimmed by 2 bases and J by 6 bases, 7 bases remained unmatched. CDR3: CASSFGGADSEQYF. CDR3 in DNA: TGTGCCAGCAGCTTCGGGGGGGCGGATAGCGAGCAGTACTTC.

This clonotype was seen a handful of times. The chain carries TRBV2 and TRBJ2-3, with TRBD2 identical over 9 bases. The CDR3 has 17 residues. Trimming removed 1 base from V and 5 bases from J; junction bases left unmatched: 10. The germline V gene has CDR1 SNHLY and CDR2 FYNNEI. The CDR3 DNA reads TGTGCCAGCAGTGAAGGGCTTGGCGGGGGGGCTAGAGATACGCAGTATTTT. This encodes CASSEGLGGGARDTQYF.

There are a few counts of this clonotype. V usage is TRBV9 and J usage is TRBJ2-7; tentatively, D is TRBD1 (6 bases). Trimming left V 3 bases short and J 5 bases short, with 15 bases between. Germline CDR1 and CDR2: SGDLS and YYNGEE. The CDR3 is made up of 14 amino acids. The CDR3 DNA sequence: TGTGCCAGCAGCGGTCGCAGGGGAGTCCACGAGCAGTACTTC. This encodes CASSGRRGVHEQYF.